The source of this TCR beta chain is a study of shared clonotypes between healthy human individuals (dated by TCRdb to the early 2020s). Context from the whole study: A few men and a couple of women, aged 18 to 49 years, made up the cohort. For each donor, CD4 naive and CD4 memory were each given three plates, CD8 naive was given two plates, and CD8 memory was given one plate. To estimate repertoire size and how much clonotype sharing occurs between individuals, the study deeply sequenced the blood TCR repertoires of five healthy adults. To increase sequencing depth and limit assay-specific biases, different laboratories used diverse techniques to prepare libraries and sequence TCR repertoires. Each donor's leukapheresis produced roughly between about 0.8 and 10 billion PBMCs. Findings and caveats that apply to the study as a whole: Clonotypes shared by all four sorted-subset donors showed higher generation probabilities than non-shared clonotypes. Naive subsets generally had larger estimated clonotype richness than memory subsets. Pairwise subsampling indicated that sequencing depth was expected to affect the degree of clonotype sharing among donors. Only blood was sampled, and tissue TCR repertoires likely differ from those in blood. The genetic and exposure-history diversity represented was limited by the small number of donors. Across a handful of donors, roughly 5% of naive CD4, approximately 3.5% of naive CD8, roughly 2.3% of memory CD4, and around 0.4% of memory CD8 clonotypes were shared. Rarefaction of sorted-subset datasets indicated incomplete sequencing despite the large sequencing depth.

In the case of this clone: It lacks a known antigen. No base qualities exist here, and no much larger clone lies one base off it.

Using the deep immunoSEQ assay, TCR CDR3 regions were amplified from genomic DNA by multiplex PCR. Extracted genomic DNA from each cell subset was distributed evenly across all wells of several immunoSEQ 96-well plates, and each plate was treated as a replicate. For sorted subsets, roughly 200 ng of genomic DNA, equivalent to 25,000 to 35,000 T cell genomes, went into each replicate PCR. The purified libraries were quantified using a Qubit 3.0 fluorometer, sized with a Bioanalyzer 2100, and then quantified again using the KAPA Library Quantification kit. Every immunoSEQ 96-well plate was sequenced on a separate single-read 150-cycle Illumina NextSeq 550 flow cell. On the authors' methods: Because the immunoSEQ output included only junctional sequences and no quality scores, the filtering could not be the same as the filtering used for full-length reads. Sequences were annotated with PyIR, a Python wrapper for IgBLAST v1.9, and V/J genes and CDR3 were assigned using IMGT germline references. Reads were removed for weak V/J assignments (E-value above 1e-6), missing CDR3, stop codons, out-of-frame junctions, or ambiguous translated residues. V3J clonotypes were defined by identical inferred V gene, J gene, and CDR3 amino acid sequence. The percentage overlap between two repertoires was calculated by dividing the number of shared unique clonotypes by the size of the smaller repertoire. Three approaches were used to assess repertoire richness: RTK rarefaction, the Chao1 estimator, and Recon v2.1 estimates of unobserved clonotypes. Generation probabilities for all TCRbeta clonotypes obtained by the gDNA method from a handful of donors were computed using OLGA. This is the immuneACCESS table as TCRdb keeps it, with only in-frame sequences that have V and J called. A part of the clones is gone; compared with another copy, unresolved V genes explain less than half, and the rest is unexplained. Clone size and V and J calls were adopted from that table, with D and trimming inferred from the DNA. In this sample the table shows about 1 million clones, 75% of which occur a single time. The ten largest clonotypes hold approximately 1.5% of the sample.

V is clipped by 4 bases and J by 10 bases, and the sequence between their germline boundaries is 14 bases long. The CDR3 runs 14 residues from the cysteine to the phenylalanine. Just CDR3 DNA is preserved here, 42 bases in frame from base 1. CDR1 and CDR2 (LGHNA, YSLEER) derive from the germline V gene. The donors were healthy, HIV-negative adults with no recently reported acute infections or vaccinations. All donors were Caucasian adults living in Nashville, Tennessee, USA. CD4+ T cells were enriched through magnetic negative selection, after which naive cells were positively selected on CD45RA and the remaining negative fraction served as the memory subset. Blood was obtained by leukapheresis, after which PBMCs were separated by Ficoll-Histopaque density gradient centrifugation and cryopreserved in liquid nitrogen vapor phase. Analytical flow cytometry was used to check the purity and quantity of every magnetically sorted T cell population. From each sorted fraction, genomic DNA was isolated and quantified by UV absorbance on a Nanodrop 2000c.

Source material: memory CD4+ T cells sorted from blood. The cell subset or site label corresponds to: CD45RA-negative fraction. The clonotype comes from a man between 18 and 35 years old in good health. The chain employs TRBV4-3 and TRBJ1-6, with TRBD1 as a weak D call on 5 bases. The CDR3 region: CASSPDGRGSPLHF. The nucleotide sequence is TGCGCCAGCAGCCCCGACGGCCGGGGGTCACCCCTCCACTTT.